These 20 T cell receptor beta chains share one sample of origin, sequenced in a study of metastatic and nonmetastatic thyroid tumors. TCRdb re-called the PCR reads via MiXCR. Of 9,900 or so clones in the sample, approximately 9.9% were seen once. No treatment had been given to any patient before thyroid surgery. Source material: tumor tissue. The receptor source for this set is a female donor with papillary thyroid cancer or a benign thyroid nodule (not recorded which). Some clones in this sample may be carry-over from other donors' samples.

This clone is medium-sized by share. V usage is TRBV6-1 and J usage is TRBJ1-2, with 7 bases that match TRBD1. CDR1 MNHNS and CDR2 SASEGT come from the germline V gene. The CDR3 totals 13 residues. V was clipped by 4 bases and J by 3 bases; unmatched bases: 2. The CDR3 reads CASSGGQDYGYTF. CDR3 coding DNA: TGTGCCAGCAGTGGCGGACAGGACTATGGCTACACCTTC.

Only a few counts were recorded for this clone. This chain connects TRBV15 to TRBJ2-1, with a possible D match to TRBD1 (5 bases). The V end lost 5 bases, the J end lost 3 bases, and 14 bases lay between the germline ends. In germline, CDR1 is LNHNV, CDR2 YYDKDF (reference sequence). The CDR3 totals 15 residues. The CDR3 coding sequence is TGTGCCACCAGCCCTCAGGGTTCTGACTACAATGAGCAGTTCTTC. It yields the protein CATSPQGSDYNEQFF.

The sample holds many counts of this clone. A much larger clonotype is one base distant, so this may be a read error. The chain carries TRBV20-1 and TRBJ1-1, with a tentative D call TRBD1 (5 bases). Per germline, CDR1 DFQATT and CDR2 SNEGSKA (reference sequence). The CDR3 has 14 residues. Here the CDR3 DNA reads TGCAGTGCCCGACAGCACGGCATGAACACTGAAGTTTTCTTT. Amino acid sequence: CSARQHGMNTEVFF.

Ten or more counts support this clone. The V and J genes are TRBV9 and TRBJ2-7; D not resolved. Germline V lookup: CDR1 SGDLS, CDR2 YYNGEE. The V end was cut by 4 bases, the J end by 1 base, with 6 bases between. This CDR3 has 12 residues. The CDR3 sequence: CASSPNSYEQYF. CDR3 DNA: TGTGCCAGCAGCCCCAATTCCTACGAGCAGTACTTC.

Many counts were recorded for this clone. The V call is TRBV30, the J call TRBJ2-7; TRBD1 or TRBD2 may be the D gene (5 bases each). The CDR3 length is 14 residues. Germline V gives CDR1 GTSNPN, CDR2 SVGIG (reference sequence). V lost 2 bases and J 6 bases, leaving 17 bases between the germline ends. Written as DNA, the CDR3 is TGTGCCTGGAGTTGGGGGACCGAAGAGATCGAGCAGTACTTC. It codes for CAWSWGTEEIEQYF.

This clone was picked up many times. Other nucleotide sequences from this sample produce the same CDR3. V and J are TRBV10-3 and TRBJ2-4; TRBD2 agrees at 8 bases. CDR1 is ENHRY and CDR2 is SYGVKD in the germline V gene. The CDR3 runs to 18 residues. V was pared by 2 bases and J by 6 bases, with 15 bases of the junction left unmatched. For the CDR3, the DNA is TGTGCCATCAGTGAGCCGTCCGGGAGGGCGGGTAGCGGAAACATTCAGTACTTC. It translates to CAISEPSGRAGSGNIQYF.

This clone is labeled as medium-sized (0.01 to 0.1%). The gene calls are TRBV6-1 and TRBJ2-1; 8 nucleotides agree with TRBD1. After removal of 7 bases from V and 3 bases from J, the junction contained 2 bases not matched to a gene. The CDR3 sequence is 13 residues long. Germline V gene data show CDR1 as MNHNS and CDR2 as SASEGT. The CDR3, as DNA: TGTGCCAGCACCACAGGGGGCTACAATGAGCAGTTCTTC. Encoded protein: CASTTGGYNEQFF.

This chain uses TRBV28 with TRBJ2-7; D gene ambiguous. Trimming took off 4 bases at V and 7 bases at J, with 17 bases between the two ends. This CDR3 has 14 amino acids. The germline V gene encodes CDR1 MDHEN and CDR2 SYDVKM. The CDR3 loop reads CASSSQMGFSEQYF. The CDR3 nucleotides are TGTGCCAGCAGTTCCCAAATGGGATTCTCAGAGCAGTACTTC.

In its sample, this clone was seen many times. The CDR3 DNA sequence: TGTGCCAGCAGCTTAGGAGTAGGCAATCAGCCCCAGCATTTT. Protein product: CASSLGVGNQPQHF. V and J are TRBV11-2 and TRBJ1-5; no definite D call. Germline assignment: CDR1 SGHAT and CDR2 FQNNGV. The CDR3 spans 14 residues. Trimming shortened V by 1 base and J by 2 bases, and 6 bases separated the two germline ends.

This chain connects TRBV27 to TRBJ2-1; the match to TRBD2 covers 11 bases. Germline values: CDR1 MNHEY, CDR2 SMNVEV (reference sequence). The ends lost 2 bases at V and 4 bases at J; junction bases unmatched: 10. The CDR3 contains 18 residues. As DNA, the CDR3 is TGTGCCAGCAGTTTAGGGCCCGGTAGCGGGAGGGCATACAATGAGCAGTTCTTC. Its translation: CASSLGPGSGRAYNEQFF.

The rearrangement joins TRBV2 to TRBJ2-1, with 8 bases matching TRBD1. This CDR3 is built from 20 residues. The germline gives CDR1 SNHLY, CDR2 FYNNEI. J lost 2 bases, V lost 4 bases, and 19 bases had no gene match. CDR3 sequence: CASSARHYKETGEAYNEQFF. CDR3 bases: TGTGCCAGCAGTGCCCGACATTATAAAGAGACAGGGGAGGCCTACAATGAGCAGTTCTTC.

By sample share, this clone is medium-sized. V gene TRBV6-2 or TRBV6-3 combines with J gene TRBJ1-4, with D possibly TRBD1 on 5 matching bases. The CDR3 spans 17 residues. Trimming pared 6 bases from V and 4 bases from J, leaving 21 bases between. Germline-derived CDR1 and CDR2 are MNHEY and SVGEGT. Here the CDR3 DNA reads TGTGCCAGCAGCTTCCCCCACCCCTGGGGGGATAATGAAAAACTGTTTTTT. Translation: CASSFPHPWGDNEKLFF.

In its sample, this clone was seen many times. The CDR3 nucleotides read TGTGCCAGTAGTAACCCGGGAGTAGGGATGTATGAGCAGTTCTTC. This sequence encodes CASSNPGVGMYEQFF. V usage is TRBV19 and J usage is TRBJ2-1, with D possibly being TRBD2 (6 bases). Trimming removed 4 bases at V and 8 bases at J, with 18 bases between. The CDR3 spans 15 residues. Per germline, CDR1 LNHDA and CDR2 SQIVND (reference sequence).

This clone has ten or more counts. The genes are TRBV5-6 and TRBJ2-1; D is unresolved. CDR1 is SGHDT and CDR2 is YYEEEE in the germline V gene. The CDR3 is 15 residues long. The germline V and J ends were trimmed by 0 bases and 2 bases, with 9 bases remaining between them. The CDR3 DNA is TGTGCCAGCAGCTTGGGCCATCTGCCCTACAATGAGCAGTTCTTC. It is translated as CASSLGHLPYNEQFF.

This clone rates as medium-sized. The chain carries TRBV28 and TRBJ2-1; the D gene could be TRBD1 or TRBD2 (6 bases each). V lost 10 bases to trimming and J lost 15 bases, with 16 bases between them. The CDR3 runs 10 residues. In germline, CDR1 is MDHEN, CDR2 SYDVKM. The CDR3 DNA is TGTGCCACTCGGGGGCAGAGTATGTTCTTC. Its translation: CATRGQSMFF.

This clone came up many times. V is TRBV20-1 and J is TRBJ2-1, with no clear D. Germline V lookup: CDR1 DFQATT, CDR2 SNEGSKA (reference sequence). The V gene lost 3 bases and the J gene lost 0 bases, with 12 bases spanning the gap. This CDR3 is built from 15 residues. CDR3 coding DNA: TGCAGTGCTAGTCAGGCGCGGAGCTCCTACAATGAGCAGTTCTTC. Its translation is CSASQARSSYNEQFF.

By sample share, this clone is medium-sized. This chain uses TRBV6-1 with TRBJ2-7; TRBD1 matches 8 bases. The CDR3 has 15 amino acids. Germline loops: CDR1 MNHNS, CDR2 SASEGT. V lost 8 bases, J lost 6 bases, and 15 bases stayed unmatched. The CDR3 loop is CASQTRGRLGREQYF. In DNA form, the CDR3 reads TGTGCCAGCCAGACCAGGGGGCGCTTAGGGCGCGAGCAGTACTTC.

On this clone: This may come from a read error, since a much larger clone is one base off. The V gene is TRBV3-1, the J gene TRBJ1-1, with TRBD1 matching 8 bases. CDR1 and CDR2 from the germline V gene are LGHDT and YNNKEL (reference sequence). Germline trimming cut 10 bases from V and 10 bases from J; bases unmatched to any gene: 8. This CDR3 region has 11 residues. Here the CDR3 DNA reads TGTGCCACCTCGACAGGGGATAGAGCTTTCTTT. It translates to CATSTGDRAFF.

This clone is medium-sized. The gene calls are TRBV6-1 and TRBJ1-5; D might be TRBD1 (6 bases). This CDR3 has 14 amino acids. With 6 bases removed from V and 4 bases from J, the gap between germline ends came to 13 bases. Germline-derived CDR1 and CDR2 are MNHNS and SASEGT. CDR3 in amino acids: CASSEQGPNQPQHF. DNA of the CDR3: TGTGCCAGCAGCGAACAGGGCCCTAATCAGCCCCAGCATTTT.

This clone showed up many times. J is TRBJ2-3 and V is TRBV10-1; 13 bases match TRBD2. The CDR3 is 18 residues long. Germline trimming cut 4 bases from V and 3 bases from J; bases unmatched to any gene: 10. Germline CDR1 reads WNHNN; CDR2 reads SYGVQD (reference sequence). The CDR3 region is CASSALGLAGSNTDTQYF. CDR3 nucleotides: TGCGCCAGCAGTGCCTTGGGACTAGCGGGGAGCAATACAGATACGCAGTATTTT.